This TCR beta chain is drawn from a study of CD8+CD57+ T cells in acquired aplastic anemia. The V end lost 4 bases, the J end lost 2 bases, and 13 bases lay between the germline ends. The germline V gene has CDR1 LNHDA and CDR2 SQIVND (reference sequence). The CDR3 is 15 amino acids. It was genomic DNA that served as the template for profiling TCR beta VDJ and CDR3. Using its own MiXCR run on the reads, TCRdb lists one record per CDR3 protein. The sample consists of about 240,000 distinct CDR3 sequences, around 45% of them appearing once. The sequenced patients had an expansion of CD8+CD57+ cells seen by flow cytometry.

The sequencing sample was made of sorted CD4+, CD8+, or CD8+CD57+ T cells (not recorded which) from PBMCs. This sequence originates from a human donor with aplastic anemia. The gene calls are TRBV19 and TRBJ2-3, with D maybe TRBD1 (6 bases). CDR3 DNA: TGTGCCAGTAGTAGCGGACAGAGGAACACAGATACGCAGTATTTT. Translating it yields CASSSGQRNTDTQYF.